This TCR beta chain was captured in a study of technical replicates of blood from several donors. Assay used: immunoSEQ multiplex PCR; TCRdb lists only in-frame clones, some missing. The sample holds some 81,000 clones, roughly 90% seen once. CDR3 length: 13 amino acids. With 5 bases removed from V and 4 bases from J, the gap between germline ends came to 9 bases. CDR1 is SSHAT, CDR2 FNYEAQ, per germline (reference sequence). The clonotype comes from a human donor in good health. The sample taken for sequencing was T cells isolated from PBMCs. The J gene is TRBJ1-3, the V gene TRBV7-7; tentatively, D is TRBD1 (5 bases). The CDR3 sequence is CASSPGLGNTIYF. The CDR3 DNA reads as TGTGCCAGCAGCCCGGGACTCGGAAACACCATATATTTT.